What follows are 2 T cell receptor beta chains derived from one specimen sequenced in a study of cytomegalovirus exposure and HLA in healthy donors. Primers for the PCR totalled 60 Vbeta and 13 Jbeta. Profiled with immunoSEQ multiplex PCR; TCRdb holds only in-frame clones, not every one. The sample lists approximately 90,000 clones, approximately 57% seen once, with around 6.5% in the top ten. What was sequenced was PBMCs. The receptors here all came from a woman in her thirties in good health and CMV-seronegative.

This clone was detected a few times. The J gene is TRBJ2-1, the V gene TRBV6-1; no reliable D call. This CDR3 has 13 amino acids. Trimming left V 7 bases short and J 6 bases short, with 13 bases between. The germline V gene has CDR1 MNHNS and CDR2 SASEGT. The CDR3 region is CASTPFGFNEQFF. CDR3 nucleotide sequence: TGTGCCAGCACCCCTTTCGGGTTCAATGAGCAGTTCTTC.

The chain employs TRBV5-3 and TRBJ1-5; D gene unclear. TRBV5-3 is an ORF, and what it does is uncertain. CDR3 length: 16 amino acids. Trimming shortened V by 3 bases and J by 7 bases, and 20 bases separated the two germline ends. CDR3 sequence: CARSWSGRAMGQPQHF. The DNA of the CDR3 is TGTGCCAGAAGCTGGAGCGGTCGGGCTATGGGGCAGCCCCAGCATTTT.